A single sample is the source of the 9 T cell receptor beta chains below, sequenced in a study of cytomegalovirus exposure and HLA in healthy donors. A multiplex PCR was run with 60 Vbeta primers and 13 Jbeta primers. Only in-frame clones appear in the TCRdb table, and some are missing; sequencing was by immunoSEQ multiplex PCR. Of about 57,000 clones listed, around 83% are singletons. Input material: PBMCs. The receptor set was obtained from a man younger than 45 in good health and CMV-seronegative.

The chain joins TRBV25-1 to TRBJ1-2, with D perhaps TRBD1 (5 bases). This CDR3 spans 14 amino acids. Trimming pared 3 bases from V and 4 bases from J, leaving 12 bases between. Looked up from germline, CDR1 is MGHDK and CDR2 is SYGVNS. The CDR3 sequence: CASSERGEAYGYTF. The CDR3 DNA is TGTGCCAGCAGTGAGCGAGGGGAGGCCTATGGCTACACCTTC.

The chain combines TRBV5-1 with TRBJ2-2, with TRBD1 as a possible D gene (6 bases). The V gene lost 6 bases and the J gene lost 2 bases, with 14 bases spanning the gap. This CDR3 has 15 amino acids. Per germline, CDR1 SGHRS and CDR2 YFSETQ. The CDR3 nucleotides are TGCGCCAGCACCTACCGGACAGAAAACACCGGGGAGCTGTTTTTT. Protein sequence: CASTYRTENTGELFF.

This chain connects TRBV18 to TRBJ2-2; TRBD2 matches 10 bases. CDR3 size: 15 residues. V shed 3 bases, J shed 6 bases, and the junction held 4 bases outside the gene matches. Germline loops: CDR1 KGHSH, CDR2 LQKENI. The CDR3 here is CASSPLAGAPGELFF. For the CDR3, the DNA is TGTGCCAGCTCACCGCTAGCGGGAGCCCCCGGGGAGCTGTTTTTT. The complete variable domain, with remaining parts taken from reference TRBV18 and TRBJ2-2, reads NAGVMQNPRHLVRRRGQEARLRCSPMKGHSHVYWYRQLPEEGLKFMVYLQKENIIDESGMPKERFSAEFPKEGPSILRIQQVVRGDSAAYFCASSPLAGAPGELFFGEGSRLTVL.

The chain employs TRBV19 and TRBJ1-6; possibly TRBD1 for D (5 bases). This CDR3 is built from 17 residues. Per germline, CDR1 LNHDA and CDR2 SQIVND (reference sequence). Trimming left V 6 bases short and J 0 bases short, with 15 bases between. The CDR3 DNA is TGTGCCAGTAGCCCGGTTGGTGGGGCCTCCTATAATTCACCCCTCCACTTT. It is translated as CASSPVGGASYNSPLHF.

This clone was detected only a few times. The chain has TRBV4-1 and TRBJ1-1, with D tentatively TRBD1 (5 bases). The CDR3 runs to 13 residues. Trimming cost V 6 bases and J 1 base, with 9 bases left between them. The germline gives CDR1 MGHRA, CDR2 YSYEKL. CDR3 loop: CASRLQENTEAFF. For the CDR3, the DNA is TGCGCCAGCAGACTACAGGAGAACACTGAAGCTTTCTTT.

The CDR3 coding sequence is TGTGCCATCAGTGAGGGGGAGCTAGCCAAAAACATTCAGTACTTC. This translates into CAISEGELAKNIQYF. The chain couples TRBV10-3 to TRBJ2-4, with D possibly matching TRBD2 (5 bases). V was pared by 2 bases and J by 0 bases, with 8 bases between. The CDR3 totals 15 residues. Germline CDR1 is ENHRY and CDR2 is SYGVKD.

This chain links TRBV2 with TRBJ2-2, with a tentative D call TRBD1 (6 bases). Per germline, CDR1 SNHLY and CDR2 FYNNEI. The CDR3 spans 19 residues. The V gene lost 10 bases and the J gene lost 0 bases, with 27 bases spanning the gap. This CDR3 is CATKLKRTAALPNTGELFF. CDR3 DNA: TGTGCCACGAAGCTCAAACGGACAGCCGCTCTACCGAACACCGGGGAGCTGTTTTTT.

The chain combines TRBV11-2 with TRBJ2-7; 7 nucleotides align to TRBD1. This CDR3 region has 14 residues. Germline V gene lookup returns CDR1 SGHAT and CDR2 FQNNGV. The V and J ends lost 1 base and 2 bases, in that order; junction bases with no gene match: 2. As DNA, the CDR3 is TGTGCCAGCAGCTTAGGGACAGGCCCCTACGAGCAGTACTTC. Its translation: CASSLGTGPYEQYF.

V is TRBV4-3 and J is TRBJ2-1; maybe TRBD1 (5 bases). This CDR3 contains 12 residues. Germline-derived CDR1 and CDR2 are LGHNA and YSLEER. Trimming cost V 8 bases and J 7 bases, with 12 bases left between them. The CDR3 nucleotides are TGCGCCAGCTCCCTGGGGCGGAATGAGCAGTTCTTC. The encoded protein is CASSLGRNEQFF.